Following are 14 T cell receptor beta chains from one sample sequenced in a study of T cell responses to AZD1222 COVID-19 vaccine. The table came from immunoSEQ multiplex PCR; TCRdb's copy has only in-frame clones and leaves some out. The sample shows 110,000 or so clones, around 84% of them seen only once. Sequenced material: peripheral blood, taken 28 days after the second AZD1222 dose. The receptors derive from an adult who received the AZD1222 COVID-19 vaccine.

The chain is built from TRBV6-5 and TRBJ1-5; 9 nucleotides match TRBD1. This CDR3 contains 14 residues. The germline V gene has CDR1 MNHEY and CDR2 SVGAGI. After removal of 2 bases from V and 6 bases from J, the junction contained 2 bases not matched to a gene. The CDR3 coding sequence is TGTGCCAGCAGTTACCGACAGGGGGTTCAGCCCCAGCATTTT. Its translation is CASSYRQGVQPQHF.

V usage is TRBV9 and J usage is TRBJ1-4; D is perhaps TRBD1 (6 bases). This CDR3 is 15 amino acids long. Germline CDR1 SGDLS, CDR2 YYNGEE. The V end was cut by 0 bases, the J end by 12 bases, with 18 bases between. CDR3 sequence: CASSVEVYPGAELFF. CDR3 nucleotides: TGTGCCAGCAGCGTAGAGGTTTACCCAGGGGCCGAACTGTTTTTT.

The V and J genes are TRBV25-1 and TRBJ1-1, with 10 bases lining up with TRBD1. The trim removed 4 bases at V and 1 base at J, leaving 12 bases unmatched. From germline, CDR1 is MGHDK and CDR2 SYGVNS. The CDR3 sequence is 18 residues long. The CDR3 nucleotides read TGTGCCAGCAGTGGTCTCGTAAGGACAGGGGGAACGAACACTGAAGCTTTCTTT. Its translation is CASSGLVRTGGTNTEAFF. The variable domain in full, with the rest retrieved from reference TRBV25-1 and TRBJ1-1, is EADIYQTPRYLVIGTGKKITLECSQTMGHDKMYWYQQDPGMELHLIHYSYGVNSTEKGDLSSESTVSRIRTEHFPLTLESARPSHTSQYLCASSGLVRTGGTNTEAFFGQGTRLTVV.

Comments on this clone: The junction departs from germline at one end; a sequencing error may be responsible. This sequence joins TRBV29-1 and TRBJ1-3, with TRBD1 matching over 9 bases. The CDR3 is 14 amino acids. Germline CDR1 reads SQVTM; CDR2 reads ANQGSEA. CDR3 in amino acids: CSVEGDRAGNTIYF. The CDR3 nucleotides are TGCAGCGTCGAAGGGGACAGGGCTGGAAACACCATATATTTT.

The genes are TRBV9 and TRBJ2-3; 7 positions agree with TRBD2. The CDR3 runs to 15 residues. In germline, CDR1 is SGDLS, CDR2 YYNGEE. V shed 2 bases, J shed 0 bases, and the junction held 3 bases outside the gene matches. The CDR3 region is CASSVGGGSTDTQYF. CDR3 in DNA: TGTGCCAGCAGCGTGGGCGGGGGTAGCACAGATACGCAGTATTTT.

The J gene is TRBJ1-5, the V gene TRBV7-8; a weak D match, TRBD1 (6 bases). The V gene lost 0 bases and the J gene lost 10 bases, with 16 bases spanning the gap. Per the germline V gene, CDR1 is SGHVS and CDR2 is FQNEAQ. This CDR3 is built from 15 residues. CDR3 amino acids: CASSLAESGDGPQHF. CDR3 coding DNA: TGTGCCAGCAGCTTAGCGGAGTCAGGGGACGGTCCCCAGCATTTT.

The DNA of the CDR3 is TGTGCCAGCAGCTTAACAAGATTTGAAGCTTTCTTT. Its protein is CASSLTRFEAFF. This chain links TRBV7-2 with TRBJ1-1, with unresolved D. CDR1 is SGHTA and CDR2 is FQGNSA in the germline V gene. CDR3 length: 12 residues. V dropped 2 bases and J dropped 7 bases, with 8 bases sitting between them.

The chain employs TRBV29-1 and TRBJ1-2; D remains unclear. Germline V gene lookup returns CDR1 SQVTM and CDR2 ANQGSEA. The CDR3 has 13 amino acids. The V gene lost 3 bases and the J gene lost 5 bases, with 13 bases spanning the gap. The CDR3 DNA reads TGCAGCGTTGATGGCCCCGTCGGATATGGCTACACCTTC. It yields the protein CSVDGPVGYGYTF.

The V call is TRBV7-2, the J call TRBJ1-6; 7 nucleotides line up with TRBD1. CDR3 length: 17 residues. The ends lost 5 bases at V and 8 bases at J; junction bases unmatched: 15. Germline V gives CDR1 SGHTA, CDR2 FQGNSA. The CDR3 DNA reads TGTGCCAGCAGCGTAAATGCCCCCGGGACAGACCATTCACCCCTCCACTTT. This codes for CASSVNAPGTDHSPLHF.

V is TRBV5-1 and J is TRBJ1-1; D is perhaps TRBD1 (5 bases). Germline-derived CDR1 and CDR2 are SGHRS and YFSETQ. Trimming cost V 0 bases and J 5 bases, with 23 bases left between them. This CDR3 comprises 18 residues. CDR3 coding DNA: TGCGCCAGCAGCTTGGAATCCCCGCCCTACGGCAGGGAAACTGAAGCTTTCTTT. Protein product: CASSLESPPYGRETEAFF.

The V gene is TRBV12-3 or TRBV12-4, the J gene TRBJ2-7; 11 positions agree with TRBD1. The CDR3 spans 13 residues. The ends lost 8 bases at V and 5 bases at J; junction bases unmatched: 5. In DNA form, the CDR3 reads TGTGCCAGCCTGGGACAGGGGGACCACGAGCAGTACTTC. It encodes CASLGQGDHEQYF.

The count of this clone is one. V gene TRBV4-1 combines with J gene TRBJ2-3, with D possibly matching TRBD2 (6 bases). This CDR3 comprises 15 residues. From germline, CDR1 is MGHRA and CDR2 YSYEKL. V lost 0 bases and J lost 5, with 12 bases in between. Here the CDR3 reads CASSQEGGEGDTQYF. In nucleotides, the CDR3 is TGCGCCAGCAGCCAAGAGGGGGGAGAGGGAGATACGCAGTATTTT.

The chain joins TRBV3-1 (or the pseudogene TRBV3-2) to TRBJ1-2; the D gene is possibly TRBD1 (5 bases). The CDR3 runs 14 residues. The V and J ends lost 3 bases and 7 bases respectively, with 15 bases between them. Germline-derived CDR1 and CDR2 are LGHDT and YNNKEL (reference sequence). CDR3 region: CASSHRGGEGGYTF. CDR3 nucleotide sequence: TGTGCCAGCAGCCACCGGGGGGGAGAAGGTGGCTACACCTTC.

V is TRBV5-6 and J is TRBJ1-1; D call uncertain. There are 12 residues in the CDR3. V lost 2 bases, J lost 0 bases, and 2 bases lay in between. Germline assignment: CDR1 SGHDT and CDR2 YYEEEE. CDR3: CASSFMNTEAFF. The DNA of the CDR3 is TGTGCCAGCAGCTTTATGAACACTGAAGCTTTCTTT.